The rows below give T cell receptor beta chains drawn from one sample of a study of T cells in Graves' hyperthyroidism and ophthalmopathy. TCRdb fed the multiplex PCR reads into MiXCR, producing one record per CDR3 protein. Among under 400,000 distinct CDR3 sequences listed, 21% were seen once. The sample taken for sequencing was blood. Source of these receptors: a woman aged 50 to 60 with Graves' hyperthyroidism. The CDR3 runs from the conserved cysteine through the conserved F or W. Each record gives: clone size, J gene, V gene, D gene, CDR3 DNA, CDR3 protein. A D gene is named only where the DNA matches it firmly. Some rows mark clone size as missing; the rest say once, few, many or name a class of expanded clone.

clone_size: many; j_call: TRBJ2-2; v_call: TRBV5-1; d_call: -; cdr3_nt: TGCGCCAGCTGGGACACCAACACCGGGGAGCTGTTTTTT; cdr3_aa: CASWDTNTGELFF
clone_size: few; j_call: TRBJ2-1; v_call: TRBV9; d_call: -; cdr3_nt: TGTGCCAGCAGCCCTCAAGCCAGCGGGCCCTCCTACAATGAGCAGTTCTTC; cdr3_aa: CASSPQASGPSYNEQFF
clone_size: few; j_call: TRBJ2-5; v_call: TRBV6-5; d_call: TRBD2; cdr3_nt: TGTGCCAGCAGTTACAGCGGGACTAGCGGGCTACAAGGGACCCAGTACTTC; cdr3_aa: CASSYSGTSGLQGTQYF
clone_size: -; j_call: TRBJ2-1; v_call: TRBV28; d_call: TRBD2; cdr3_nt: TGTGCCAGCAGTTTATACCGGCCGGGGGGTGAGCAGTTCTTC; cdr3_aa: CASSLYRPGGEQFF
clone_size: many; j_call: TRBJ2-7; v_call: TRBV7-6; d_call: -; cdr3_nt: TGTGCCAGCAGCCAGACAGGTGGCGAGCAGTACTTC; cdr3_aa: CASSQTGGEQYF
clone_size: few; j_call: TRBJ2-3; v_call: TRBV7-3; d_call: TRBD1; cdr3_nt: TGTGCCAGCAGCTTAAGTGATAGGGGGACAGGGAAGTATTTT; cdr3_aa: CASSLSDRGTGKYF
clone_size: -; j_call: TRBJ1-3; v_call: TRBV5-1; d_call: -; cdr3_nt: TGCGCCAGCAGCTTGGATCCGGGGGCAGGAAACACCATATATTTT; cdr3_aa: CASSLDPGAGNTIYF
clone_size: -; j_call: TRBJ2-3; v_call: TRBV24-1; d_call: -; cdr3_nt: TGTGCCACCAGTGATTTGCGGTTAGACGGGGGAGATACGCAGTATTTT; cdr3_aa: CATSDLRLDGGDTQYF
clone_size: -; j_call: TRBJ2-2; v_call: TRBV24-1; d_call: -; cdr3_nt: TGTGCCACCAGTGGGGCTTTTGGACTACCCACCGGGGAGCTGTTTTTT; cdr3_aa: CATSGAFGLPTGELFF
clone_size: -; j_call: TRBJ2-7; v_call: TRBV2; d_call: TRBD2; cdr3_nt: TGTGCCAGCAGTGAGACTAGCGGGAAGGAGCAGTACTTC; cdr3_aa: CASSETSGKEQYF
clone_size: few; j_call: TRBJ2-1; v_call: TRBV7-3; d_call: -; cdr3_nt: TGTGCCAGCAGCTTAACCGGGAATGTGGGACTCTCCTACAATGAGCAGTTCTTC; cdr3_aa: CASSLTGNVGLSYNEQFF
clone_size: many; j_call: TRBJ2-1; v_call: TRBV7-2; d_call: -; cdr3_nt: TGTGCCAGCAGCATCGAACATCGGAGCTCCTACAATGAGCAGTTCTTC; cdr3_aa: CASSIEHRSSYNEQFF
clone_size: few; j_call: TRBJ2-5; v_call: TRBV20-1; d_call: -; cdr3_nt: TGCAGTGCTAGATCGGGACGGCCCCAAGAGACCCAGTACTTC; cdr3_aa: CSARSGRPQETQYF
clone_size: many; j_call: TRBJ2-5; v_call: TRBV7-8; d_call: TRBD1; cdr3_nt: TGTGCCAGCAGCGCCGGGACAGGGAGGGAGACCCAGTACTTC; cdr3_aa: CASSAGTGRETQYF
clone_size: once; j_call: TRBJ1-4; v_call: TRBV2; d_call: -; cdr3_nt: TGTGCCAGCCGACCGACGGGATCTAATGAAAAACTGTTTTTT; cdr3_aa: CASRPTGSNEKLFF
clone_size: many; j_call: TRBJ2-2; v_call: TRBV15; d_call: TRBD2; cdr3_nt: TGTGCCACCAGCAGAGAGAAGGTAGCGGGAGTAAGAACCGGGGAGCTGTTTTTT; cdr3_aa: CATSREKVAGVRTGELFF
clone_size: many; j_call: TRBJ1-1; v_call: TRBV30; d_call: TRBD1; cdr3_nt: TGTGCCTGGAACTCGGGCAGGGGGAAGACTGAAGCTTTCTTT; cdr3_aa: CAWNSGRGKTEAFF
clone_size: -; j_call: TRBJ1-2; v_call: TRBV12-3/TRBV12-4; d_call: -; cdr3_nt: TGTGCCAGCAGTTTACGTGATGGCTACACCTTC; cdr3_aa: CASSLRDGYTF
clone_size: -; j_call: TRBJ2-2; v_call: TRBV7-3; d_call: TRBD2; cdr3_nt: TGTGCCAGCAGCTTACCCTCTAGCGGGAGGGCCGGTAGGACCGGGGAGCTGTTTTTT; cdr3_aa: CASSLPSSGRAGRTGELFF
clone_size: -; j_call: TRBJ2-7; v_call: TRBV12-3/TRBV12-4; d_call: TRBD1; cdr3_nt: TGTGCCAGCAGTGGGACAGATGGTTACGAGCAGTACTTC; cdr3_aa: CASSGTDGYEQYF